This T cell receptor beta chain was found in a study of T cells in Graves' hyperthyroidism and ophthalmopathy (dated by TCRdb to about 2019). Concerning the study at large: Peripheral blood samples were taken at the time of initial diagnosis, prior to any treatment. The paper describes TCR Vbeta CDR3 sequencing of more than 120 peripheral blood samples, made up of fewer than 50 ophthalmopathy patients, 70 to 75 hyperthyroidism patients and about 17 progressor patients. After sampling, hyperthyroidism patients received methimazole starting at 30 mg daily, and ophthalmopathy patients received high-dose intravenous methylprednisolone. Whether ophthalmopathy could be predicted prospectively was tested in an independent validation cohort made up of 18 to 20 hyperthyroidism patients plus 17 patients who later progressed to ophthalmopathy. The roughly 100 discovery patients were randomly divided into training and test sets at a 7:3 ratio. The study also compared thyroid tissue and blood T-cell repertoires from five or six Graves' hyperthyroidism patients. To identify TCR V-J signatures that set the groups apart, the researchers used a discovery cohort of about a hundred patients, made up of roughly 40 with Graves' ophthalmopathy and 57 with stable Graves' hyperthyroidism.

TCR beta CDR3 regions were amplified from RNA transcripts. For the first round of RT-PCR on the TCR CDR3, the HTBI primer set was used together with the Qiagen OneStep RT-PCR kit. The libraries were constructed in a second round of multiplex PCR and then size-selected and purified. Sequencing of the libraries was done on an Illumina HiSeq2000 using paired-end 100 bp reads. Turning to the authors' computational methods: SOAPnuke was used to process the raw data, with reads discarded if the reads contained adapters or uncalled bases, had a mean Phred below 15, or lacked an exact constant-primer or identifier match. COPE v1.2.5 was used to merge high-quality paired reads, and clonotypes were defined as unique nucleotide sequences. Clonotypes were aligned to IMGT TRBV, TRBD and TRBJ reference segments using MiTCR v1.1. The analysis included only V-J combinations with a frequency above 0.0001, which together covered 99% to 99.2% of the repertoires. The TCS score was defined as the ratio of F50 (clonal expansion) to E x V (chaos), calculated using BLOSUM62-based TCRdist between CDR3 peptides within each V-J. Welch's t-statistics and random forest reduced around 520 V-J features to around 14, which were used in a naive Bayes classifier (R e1071). TCRdb reworked the public reads: Q25 trimming with fastp, MiXCR clone assembly, productive beta chains retained. CDR3 protein sequences are deduplicated, and each keeps its most common genes and DNA. These V and J calls derive from TCRdb rather than the authors' analysis. For this sample there are around 600,000 distinct CDR3 sequences; 16% appear just once. The ten most abundant clones make up less than 3.5% of the sample.

Broad study findings and their caveats: In cross-validation, a model built on a 13 V-J signature told ophthalmopathy apart from stable hyperthyroidism with 87.88% sensitivity and approximately 84% specificity, and in testing the same model reached 80%/75%. Sample size was not statistically predetermined, and investigators were not blinded to group allocation. Most expanded thyroid clonotypes (frequency above 0.001) were also detected in blood, suggesting blood repertoires may reflect thyroid immune responses. In validation, progression to ophthalmopathy was predicted by the model with nearly 71% sensitivity and roughly 72% specificity, a median of about 6.4 months before onset.

In this sample, this clonotype turned up many times. Its antigen is not yet known. No clone much larger than this one lies a single base away; base qualities are absent. Ophthalmopathy patients had moderately to severely active disease, Clinical Activity Score of at least 3, NOSPECS grade of at least 4, and duration under 3 months. Patients with uncontrolled infections, other autoimmune diseases, pregnancy or lactation were excluded. Diagnoses were based on clinical symptoms, serum thyroxine and TRAb, thyroid ultrasound and orbital computed tomography. PBMCs were separated from about 10 ml of fresh peripheral blood using Ficoll-Paque density gradient centrifugation. Total RNA was extracted with Trizol reagent, and quality was checked on an Agilent 2100 Bioanalyzer. The germline V gene encodes CDR1 MDHEN and CDR2 SYDVKM. The junction shows trimming of 11 bases on V and 4 bases on J, and the gene matches do not reach 10 bases of it. The CDR3 has 13 amino acids, counting the end cysteine and phenylalanine. The only DNA kept is the CDR3, 39 bases in frame from the first base.

The source is a woman between 40 and 55 years old with Graves' ophthalmopathy. Here the chain combines TRBV28 and TRBJ2-7; TRBD2 aligns with 8 central bases. Sample: blood. The CDR3 reads as follows: CAGSSGSIYEQYF. The DNA sequence follows: TGTGCCGGCTCGAGCGGGAGTATATACGAGCAGTACTTC. The entire variable domain, with the stretches around the CDR3 drawn from the reference TRBV28 and TRBJ2-7 proteins, is DVKVTQSSRYLVKRTGEKVFLECVQDMDHENMFWYRQDPGLGLRLIYFSYDVKMKEKGDIPEGYSVSREKKERFSLILESASTNQTSMYLCAGSSGSIYEQYFGPGTRLTVT.